This TCR beta chain came from a study of CD8 T cells in Susac syndrome. TCR beta sequences were obtained from blood CD8+ and CD4+ T cells. cDNA came from roughly 0.53 to 1 ug RNA primed by random hexamers. MiXCR, applied by TCRdb to the immunoSEQ multiplex PCR reads, yields one record per CDR3 protein. The sample includes over 100,000 distinct CDR3 sequences, around 90% of them seen just once. The CDR3 is made up of 16 amino acids. Unmatched junction bases numbered 8, after V lost 2 bases and J lost 10 bases. From germline, CDR1 is SGHTA and CDR2 FQGNSA. This sequence joins TRBV7-2 and TRBJ2-1, with 13 bases aligning to TRBD2. The sample taken for sequencing was CD4+ T cells from PBMCs. The receptor comes from a human donor in good health. CDR3 residues: CASSLFGLAGVGEQFF. Written as DNA, the CDR3 is TGTGCCAGCAGCTTATTTGGACTAGCGGGGGTGGGGGAGCAGTTCTTC.